These 5 T cell receptor beta chains came from one sample sequenced in a study of cytomegalovirus exposure and HLA in healthy donors (dated by TCRdb to the late 2010s). The protocol used for the library was the immunoSEQ multiplex PCR assay. The multiplex PCR relied on a mix of 60 forward primers for TCR Vbeta segments and 13 reverse primers for TCR Jbeta segments. Entries here come from immuneACCESS through TCRdb and include only in-frame sequences with V and J called. Some clones fail to appear in such tables; in the studies checked, an unresolved V gene covers under half of the shortfall, and the cause of the remainder is unknown. The sample includes around 70,000 clones, with 70% to 80% observed a single time. The ten largest make up 3% of the sample. The sample was PBMCs. The origin of the receptors is a girl between 10 and 17 years old in good health and CMV-seropositive.

The CDR3 nucleotides are TGCGCCAGCAGCTTCGTCTACCGTAACAACACTGAAGCTTTCTTT. It translates to CASSFVYRNNTEAFF. This sequence joins TRBV5-1 and TRBJ1-1, with no clear D. The V end lost 2 bases, the J end lost 2 bases, and 13 bases lay between the germline ends. The V gene's germline CDR1 is SGHRS and CDR2 YFSETQ. This CDR3 has 15 residues.

This clone was picked up a small number of times. This chain connects TRBV7-6 to TRBJ1-4, with 9 nucleotides matching TRBD1. CDR1 and CDR2 (germline): SGHVS, FNYEAQ. CDR3 size: 16 residues. Unmatched junction bases numbered 6, after V lost 5 bases and J lost 2 bases. The CDR3 nucleotides read TGTGCCAGCAGCCCTGGCGGGACAGGGACTAATGAAAAACTGTTTTTT. Protein product: CASSPGGTGTNEKLFF. The full variable domain, with the rest looked up from reference TRBV7-6 and TRBJ1-4, is GAGVSQSPRYKVTKRGQDVALRCDPISGHVSLYWYRQALGQGPEFLTYFNYEAQQDKSGLPNDRFSAERPEGSISTLTIQRTEQRDSAMYRCASSPGGTGTNEKLFFGSGTQLSVL.

This chain joins TRBV4-1 and TRBJ2-1; 10 nucleotides match TRBD2. Germline CDR1 MGHRA, CDR2 YSYEKL. Trimming took 4 bases from V and 7 from J; bases not matched to a gene: 4. The CDR3 runs to 14 residues. This chain's CDR3 is CASSPRTSGNEQFF. Here the CDR3 DNA reads TGCGCCAGCAGCCCCAGGACTAGCGGAAATGAGCAGTTCTTC.

The chain couples TRBV6-1 to TRBJ1-5; 9 nucleotides agree with TRBD1. The CDR3 sequence is 14 residues long. Germline V gene lookup returns CDR1 MNHNS and CDR2 SASEGT. The V gene end was trimmed by 1 base and the J gene end by 7 bases; junction bases not matched to a gene: 2. The CDR3 DNA reads TGTGCCAGCAGTGAAGGACAGGGGGGACAGCCCCAGCATTTT. This encodes CASSEGQGGQPQHF.

This chain uses TRBV5-1 with TRBJ1-2; D is unresolved. The germline V gene has CDR1 SGHRS and CDR2 YFSETQ. V was pared by 0 bases and J by 4 bases, with 16 bases between. This CDR3 region has 16 residues. The CDR3 protein is CASSLVRSELFYGYTF. The CDR3, as DNA: TGCGCCAGCAGCTTGGTTCGCTCGGAGCTATTCTATGGCTACACCTTC.